This TCR beta chain was sequenced for a study of blood T cell repertoires in COVID-19. As for the study in general: T cells, B-cell-depleted T cells, or PBMCs provided the cDNA or gDNA that served as material.

The CDR3 runs to 14 residues. Trimming shortened V by 3 bases and J by 1 base, and 12 bases separated the two germline ends. Germline lookup yields CDR1 GTSNPN and CDR2 SVGIG (reference sequence). What the recovered Cohort 3 donors had was two negative PCRs, clearance, or symptom resolution. In the original processing: Amplification of reference gene primers was used by the study to estimate nucleated cell counts. Sequencing used immunoSEQ multiplex PCR; TCRdb keeps in-frame clones, though not all of them. V, J and clone size are those of that table, while D and trimming were read from the DNA. The sample contains a few hundred thousand clones, around 90% of which appear only once.

Sequencing was done on a sample of PBMCs or T cells enriched from blood (not recorded which). This clonotype was sampled from a woman in her twenties or thirties who had recovered from COVID-19. This chain uses TRBV30 with TRBJ1-1; D unclear. The DNA for the CDR3 is TGTGCCTGGAGCGGAGGAACGAGGAACACTGAAGCTTTCTTT. This translates into CAWSGGTRNTEAFF.